A single sample gave rise to the 13 T cell receptor beta chains below, sequenced in a study of blood T cells in healthy people across ages. Next came a second PCR, run for about 7 to 12 cycles, which used a sample-barcoded 5' primer along with a J-beta primer mix. TCRdb reanalysed the 5' RACE reads using MiXCR and keeps one entry per CDR3 protein. Of 1,300,000 or so distinct CDR3 sequences in the sample, approximately 63% were seen once. Input material: blood. These receptors all come from a man younger than 35 in good health.

The chain carries TRBV7-2 and TRBJ2-1, with D possibly being TRBD2 (7 bases). The CDR3 totals 15 residues. V lost 5 bases and J 3 bases, leaving 14 bases between the germline ends. CDR1 is SGHTA and CDR2 is FQGNSA in the germline V gene. CDR3 protein: CASSPRGRGYNEQFF. CDR3 nucleotide sequence: TGTGCCAGCAGCCCGAGGGGGAGGGGCTACAATGAGCAGTTCTTC.

The V gene is TRBV24-1, the J gene TRBJ1-2, with TRBD1 identical over 7 bases. This CDR3 has 14 amino acids. After removal of 4 bases from V and 4 bases from J, the junction contained 5 bases not matched to a gene. Per germline, CDR1 KGHDR and CDR2 SFDVKD. CDR3 sequence: CATSDTQGSYGYTF. The CDR3 bases are TGTGCCACCAGTGACACACAGGGGAGCTATGGCTACACCTTC.

The J gene is TRBJ2-7, the V gene TRBV7-9; TRBD1 is a possible D gene (5 bases). The CDR3 consists of 12 residues. The germline V gene has CDR1 SEHNR and CDR2 FQNEAQ (reference sequence). Trimming stripped 5 bases from V and 5 bases from J, with 10 bases between. CDR3 amino acids: CASSARAHEQYF. CDR3 coding DNA: TGTGCCAGCAGCGCCAGGGCCCACGAGCAGTACTTC.

This chain joins TRBV7-2 and TRBJ2-2; the match to TRBD2 covers 9 bases. Per germline, CDR1 SGHTA and CDR2 FQGNSA. CDR3 size: 15 residues. Trimming at V came to 9 bases and at J to 0 bases, leaving 5 bases not matched to a gene. In DNA, the CDR3 is TGTGCCAGACCTAGCGGGGCTGCGAACACCGGGGAGCTGTTTTTT. As protein: CARPSGAANTGELFF. Based on the CDR3 plus reference TRBV7-2 and TRBJ2-2, the full variable domain is GAGVSQSPSNKVTEKGKDVELRCDPISGHTALYWYRQSLGQGLEFLIYFQGNSAPDKSGLPSDRFSAERTGGSVSTLTIQRTQQEDSAVYLCARPSGAANTGELFFGEGSRLTVL.

There are a few counts of this clonotype. The J gene is TRBJ1-1, the V gene TRBV20-1; D call uncertain. The CDR3 contains 13 residues. Trimming pared 2 bases from V and 0 bases from J, leaving 7 bases between. From germline, CDR1 is DFQATT and CDR2 SNEGSKA (reference sequence). DNA of the CDR3: TGCAGTGCTAGAACGGTTATGAACACTGAAGCTTTCTTT. Protein sequence: CSARTVMNTEAFF.

This sequence joins TRBV4-1 and TRBJ2-4; unclear D gene. The CDR3 runs to 17 residues. Germline loops: CDR1 MGHRA, CDR2 YSYEKL. V was trimmed by 2 bases and J by 0 bases, leaving 14 bases between them. CDR3 DNA: TGCGCCAGCAGCCAACTCGCCAGGAGCCTAGCCAAAAACATTCAGTACTTC. Translated: CASSQLARSLAKNIQYF.

On this clonotype itself: Given a much more abundant clone one base away, this may be a read error. The chain has TRBV20-1 and TRBJ2-3; 7 bases fit TRBD1. The length of the CDR3 is 16 residues. Germline V gene data show CDR1 as DFQATT and CDR2 as SNEGSKA (reference sequence). DNA of the CDR3: TGCAGTGCTAGAGACTGGACAGGTGGGAACCCAGATACGCAGTGTTTT. Its translation is CSARDWTGGNPDTQCF.

This chain links TRBV29-1 with TRBJ2-5, with D unclear. The CDR3 has 13 residues. Germline V gene sequence: CDR1 SQVTM, CDR2 ANQGSEA. Deletions cut 1 base from V and 1 base from J, with 7 bases between. The CDR3 sequence: CSVEGDIQETQYF. The CDR3, as DNA: TGCAGCGTTGAAGGCGACATCCAAGAGACCCAGTACTTC.

The chain employs TRBV12-3 or TRBV12-4 and TRBJ2-1; 9 positions match TRBD2. Germline trimming cut 9 bases from V and 7 bases from J; bases unmatched to any gene: 10. The CDR3 is 14 amino acids. The CDR3 loop is CASKSAGGSNEQFF. CDR3 sequence (DNA): TGTGCCAGTAAATCGGCGGGAGGGTCGAATGAGCAGTTCTTC.

The table lists this clonotype with a count of one. This rearrangement joins TRBV12-3 or TRBV12-4 to TRBJ2-3; 7 bases agree with TRBD1. The CDR3 extends over 17 amino acids. J was trimmed by 11 bases and V by 2 bases; bases with no gene match: 19. CDR3 in DNA: TGTGCCAGCAGTTTAAATAGCTTATTGCCGGGACAGCCTTTGCAGTATTTT. It is translated as CASSLNSLLPGQPLQYF.

This clonotype has only a few counts. CDR3 sequence reads: CASSQTSGGSTDTQYF. CDR3 in DNA: TGTGCCAGCAGCCAAACTAGCGGGGGCAGCACAGATACGCAGTATTTT. The genes are TRBV3-1 and TRBJ2-3; 11 bases line up with TRBD2. Germline trimming cut 2 bases from V and 0 bases from J; bases unmatched to any gene: 1. CDR1 LGHDT and CDR2 YNNKEL come from the germline V gene (reference sequence). This CDR3 comprises 16 residues.

This clonotype was recorded a few times. The rearrangement joins TRBV29-1 to TRBJ2-1, with D perhaps given as TRBD1 or TRBD2 (5 bases each). Trimming took off 7 bases at V and 6 bases at J, with 13 bases between the two ends. Germline values: CDR1 SQVTM, CDR2 ANQGSEA. CDR3 length: 12 amino acids. CDR3 region: CSAPEGPNEQFF. CDR3 bases: TGCAGCGCCCCCGAGGGGCCCAATGAGCAGTTCTTC.

V gene TRBV2 combines with J gene TRBJ2-3; TRBD2 matches 11 bases. This CDR3 contains 14 residues. V shed 10 bases, J shed 4 bases, and the junction held 7 bases outside the gene matches. Germline CDR1 SNHLY, CDR2 FYNNEI. The CDR3 DNA is TGTGCCACCACACTAGCGGGAGTATCAGATACGCAGTATTTT. It encodes CATTLAGVSDTQYF.